This TCR beta chain was identified during a study of T cell responses to AZD1222 COVID-19 vaccine listed by TCRdb under 2021. As for the study more broadly: A total of about 250 trial participants underwent TCR sequencing, of whom approximately 200 had received two doses of AZD1222 and some 25 had received two doses of the MenACWY control vaccine. Trial participants were enrolled into age subgroups of 18-55, 56-69 and 70-plus years, which contained 148, 28 and 57 TCR-sequenced participants, respectively. Summary of the overall study and its limitations: Only six or seven AZD1222 recipients were SARS-CoV-2 seropositive at baseline, limiting conclusions about previously exposed vaccinees. Reportedly, close to half of the unique spike-specific TCRs recognized epitopes lying outside the regions that are mutated in the B.1.351 and B.1.1.7 variants. Most participants were white British and females outnumbered males, and the authors suggested that clonal diversity may have been underestimated. A significant rise in spike-specific TCR breadth and depth was observed after two AZD1222 doses relative to day 0 and relative to MenACWY recipients. No day 14 peak-response samples were available, so repertoires were characterized only after the peak T cell response. The 56-69-year group was small, and its depth increase did not reach significance, likely because of low power. The vaccine-associated CD4 TCRs covered the entire spike protein, and the dominant responses fell in regions 160-218 and 743-854.

What the time point label conveys for this sample: about 28 days (+/-7) after the second vaccine dose. Because spike-specific TCR depth and breadth did not differ between the two schedules, AZD1222 recipients who got a second dose at roughly 4 weeks were pooled with those who got a second dose at roughly 12 weeks. Samples from vaccinated people were obtained from the UK trials COV001 and COV002, which included a single-blind randomized controlled phase 2/3 trial of AZD1222 (ChAdOx1 nCoV-19) in healthy adults. Trial participant PBMC samples were collected at day 0 and day 28 after the second dose for TCRbeta chain sequencing. This clone was found once. Its antigen has not been determined. No clone much larger than this one lies a single base away; base qualities are absent. The CDR3 regions of human TCRbeta chains were subjected to immunosequencing. Under the source paper's analysis protocol: TCRs in the repertoires were matched against a reference library of SARS-CoV-2-specific TCRs that had been generated with the MIRA antigen-specificity platform. Breadth was defined as the fraction of unique TCRs that were SARS-CoV-2-associated. Depth was defined as the fraction of total T cells that were SARS-CoV-2-associated. Using the MIRA data, every spike-specific TCR was mapped to the spike region that the TCR reacted to and assigned to either a CD4 or a CD8 class. Log10-transformed breadth and depth values were compared by one-way ANOVA with Sidak's multiple comparisons tests. TCRdb's version of the immuneACCESS table is confined to in-frame rearrangements and falls short of the full clone set. An unresolved V gene accounts for under half of the shortfall where checked; the remainder is of unknown origin. That table is the source of V, J and clone size, and D and trimming were worked out from the DNA. A total of about 94,000 clones appear in this sample, less than 85% of them only once. The top ten clones comprise 4.5% of the sample.

This clonotype was sampled from an adult who received the AZD1222 COVID-19 vaccine. The sample in question was peripheral blood, obtained 28 days after the second AZD1222 dose.

The CDR3 reads CASSFGQPHPYEQYF. The nucleotide sequence reads TGTGCCAGCAGCTTCGGACAGCCGCATCCCTACGAGCAGTACTTC. This chain is built from TRBV11-2 and TRBJ2-7; the D region possibly corresponds to TRBD1 (6 bases align). CDR1 and CDR2 were assigned from the germline V gene as SGHAT and FQNNGV. The cysteine opens and the phenylalanine closes a CDR3 of 15 amino acids. Only the CDR3 DNA is retained, 45 bases long and in frame from the first base. V and J are truncated by 3 bases and 2 bases respectively, leaving an intervening sequence of 14 bases.